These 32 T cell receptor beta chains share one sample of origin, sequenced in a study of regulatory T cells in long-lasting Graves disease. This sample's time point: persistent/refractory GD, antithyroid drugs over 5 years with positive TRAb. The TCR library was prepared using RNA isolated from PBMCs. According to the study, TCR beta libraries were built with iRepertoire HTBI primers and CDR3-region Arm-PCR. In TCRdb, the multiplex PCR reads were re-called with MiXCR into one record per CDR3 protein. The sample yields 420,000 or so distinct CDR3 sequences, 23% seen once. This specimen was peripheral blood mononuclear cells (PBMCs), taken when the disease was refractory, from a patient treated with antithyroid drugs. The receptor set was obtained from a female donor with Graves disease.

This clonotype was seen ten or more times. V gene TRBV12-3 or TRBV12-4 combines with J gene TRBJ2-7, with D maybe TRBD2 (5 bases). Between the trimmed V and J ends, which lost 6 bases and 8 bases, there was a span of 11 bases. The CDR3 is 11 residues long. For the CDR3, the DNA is TGTGCCAGCAGCAGCAGCGGAAAGCAGTACTTC. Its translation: CASSSSGKQYF.

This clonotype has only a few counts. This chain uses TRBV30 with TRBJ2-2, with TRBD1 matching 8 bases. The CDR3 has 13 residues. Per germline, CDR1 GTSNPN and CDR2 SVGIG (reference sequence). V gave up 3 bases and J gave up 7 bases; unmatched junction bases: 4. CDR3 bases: TGTGCCTGGAGACCACAGGGGGACGGGGAGCTGTTTTTT. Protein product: CAWRPQGDGELFF.

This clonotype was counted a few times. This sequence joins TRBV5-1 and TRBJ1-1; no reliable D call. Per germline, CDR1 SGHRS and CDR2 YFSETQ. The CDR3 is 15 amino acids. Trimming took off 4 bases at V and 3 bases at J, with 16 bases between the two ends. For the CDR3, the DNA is TGCGCCAGCAGCGAGAACAGCCATTGGGACACTGAAGCTTTCTTT. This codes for CASSENSHWDTEAFF.

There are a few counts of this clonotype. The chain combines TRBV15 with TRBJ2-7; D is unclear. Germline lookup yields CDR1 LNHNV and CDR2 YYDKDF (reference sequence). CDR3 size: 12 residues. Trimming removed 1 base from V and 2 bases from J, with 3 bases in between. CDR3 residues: CATSRGAYEQYF. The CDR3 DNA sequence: TGTGCCACCAGCAGAGGGGCCTACGAGCAGTACTTC. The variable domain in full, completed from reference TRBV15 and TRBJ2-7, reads DAMVIQNPRYQVTQFGKPVTLSCSQTLNHNVMYWYQQKSSQAPKLLFHYYDKDFNNEADTPDNFQSRRPNTSFCFLDIRSPGLGDTAMYLCATSRGAYEQYFGPGTRLTVT.

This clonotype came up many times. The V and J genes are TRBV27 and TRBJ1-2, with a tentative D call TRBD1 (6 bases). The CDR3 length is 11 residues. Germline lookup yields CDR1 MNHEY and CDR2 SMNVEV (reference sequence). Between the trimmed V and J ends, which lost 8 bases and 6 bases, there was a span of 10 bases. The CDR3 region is CASGYRDGYTF. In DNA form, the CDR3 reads TGTGCCAGCGGTTACAGGGATGGCTACACCTTC.

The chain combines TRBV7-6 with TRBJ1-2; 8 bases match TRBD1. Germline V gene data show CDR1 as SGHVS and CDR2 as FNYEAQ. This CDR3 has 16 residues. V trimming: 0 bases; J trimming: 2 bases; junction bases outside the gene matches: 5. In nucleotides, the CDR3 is TGTGCCAGCAGCTTAGCTCCTTGGGACAGGAACTATGGCTACACCTTC. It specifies CASSLAPWDRNYGYTF. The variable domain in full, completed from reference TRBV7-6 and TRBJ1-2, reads GAGVSQSPRYKVTKRGQDVALRCDPISGHVSLYWYRQALGQGPEFLTYFNYEAQQDKSGLPNDRFSAERPEGSISTLTIQRTEQRDSAMYRCASSLAPWDRNYGYTFGSGTRLTVV.

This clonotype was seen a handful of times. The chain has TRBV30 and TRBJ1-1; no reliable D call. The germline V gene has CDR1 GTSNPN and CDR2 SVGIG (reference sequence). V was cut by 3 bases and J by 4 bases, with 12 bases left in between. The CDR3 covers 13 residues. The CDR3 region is CAWRRGRSTEAFF. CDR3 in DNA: TGTGCCTGGAGACGAGGGAGGAGCACTGAAGCTTTCTTT.

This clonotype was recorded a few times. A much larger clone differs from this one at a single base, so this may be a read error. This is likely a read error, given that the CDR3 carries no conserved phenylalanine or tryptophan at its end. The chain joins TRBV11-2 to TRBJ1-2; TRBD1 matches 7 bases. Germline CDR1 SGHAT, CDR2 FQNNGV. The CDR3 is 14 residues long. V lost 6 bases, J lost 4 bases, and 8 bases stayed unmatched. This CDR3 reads CASSLQGVRYGYTL. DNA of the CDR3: TGTGCCAGCAGTCTTCAGGGGGTCCGCTATGGCTACACCCTC.

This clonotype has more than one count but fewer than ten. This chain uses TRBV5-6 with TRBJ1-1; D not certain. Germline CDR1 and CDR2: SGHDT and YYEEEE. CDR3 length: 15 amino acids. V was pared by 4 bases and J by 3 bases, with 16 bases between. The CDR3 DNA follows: TGTGCCAGCAGCGTGAACAGATGGGCTTACACTGAAGCTTTCTTT. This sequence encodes CASSVNRWAYTEAFF.

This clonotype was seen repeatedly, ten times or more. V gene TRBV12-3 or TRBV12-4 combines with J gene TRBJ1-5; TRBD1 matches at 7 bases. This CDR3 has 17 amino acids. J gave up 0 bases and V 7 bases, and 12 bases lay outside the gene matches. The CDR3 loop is CASNPGQTTYSNQPQHF. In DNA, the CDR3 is TGTGCCAGCAACCCGGGACAGACGACTTATAGCAATCAGCCCCAGCATTTT.

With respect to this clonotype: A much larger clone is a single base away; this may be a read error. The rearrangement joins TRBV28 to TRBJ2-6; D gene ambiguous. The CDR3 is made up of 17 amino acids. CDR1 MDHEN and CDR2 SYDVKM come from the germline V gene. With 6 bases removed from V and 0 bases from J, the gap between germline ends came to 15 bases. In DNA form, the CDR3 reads TGTGCCAGCAGCATCTGGATCCCCAGCTCTGGGGCCAACGTCCTGACTTTC. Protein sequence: CASSIWIPSSGANVLTF.

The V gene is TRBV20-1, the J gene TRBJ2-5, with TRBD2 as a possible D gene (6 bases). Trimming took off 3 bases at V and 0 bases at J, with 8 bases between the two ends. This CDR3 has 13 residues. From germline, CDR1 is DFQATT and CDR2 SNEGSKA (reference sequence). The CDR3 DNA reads TGCAGTGCTAGGGGACTCAACCAAGAGACCCAGTACTTC. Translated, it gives CSARGLNQETQYF.

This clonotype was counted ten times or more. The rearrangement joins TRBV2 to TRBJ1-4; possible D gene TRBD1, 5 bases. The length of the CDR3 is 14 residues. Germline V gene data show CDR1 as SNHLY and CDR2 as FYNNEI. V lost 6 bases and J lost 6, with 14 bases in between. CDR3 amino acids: CASRGGRLDEKLFF. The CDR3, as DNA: TGTGCCAGCAGGGGGGGACGGTTAGATGAAAAACTGTTTTTT.

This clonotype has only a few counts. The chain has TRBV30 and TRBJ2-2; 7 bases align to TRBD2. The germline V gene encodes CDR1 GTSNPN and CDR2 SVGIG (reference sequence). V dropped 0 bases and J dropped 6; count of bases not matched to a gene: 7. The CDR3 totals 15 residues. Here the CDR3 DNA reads TGTGCCTGGAGTGTCTTCCTGGCGGGGGCCGGGGAGCTGTTTTTT. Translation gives CAWSVFLAGAGELFF.

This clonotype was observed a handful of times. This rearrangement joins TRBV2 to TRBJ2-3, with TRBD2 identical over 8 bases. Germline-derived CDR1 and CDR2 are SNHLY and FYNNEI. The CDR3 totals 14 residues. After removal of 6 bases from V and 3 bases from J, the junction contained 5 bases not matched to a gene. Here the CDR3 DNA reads TGTGCCAGCAGCTCAGCGGGAGCAACAGATACGCAGTATTTT. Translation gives CASSSAGATDTQYF.

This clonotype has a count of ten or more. The CDR3 region has the DNA TGTGCCAGCAGCTTAAACGGGGAAGCTTTCTTT. Translated: CASSLNGEAFF. J is TRBJ1-1 and V is TRBV7-3, with D hard to call. The germline V and J ends were trimmed by 1 base and 8 bases, with 5 bases remaining between them. CDR1 and CDR2 from the germline V gene are SGHTA and FQGTGA. CDR3 length: 11 amino acids.

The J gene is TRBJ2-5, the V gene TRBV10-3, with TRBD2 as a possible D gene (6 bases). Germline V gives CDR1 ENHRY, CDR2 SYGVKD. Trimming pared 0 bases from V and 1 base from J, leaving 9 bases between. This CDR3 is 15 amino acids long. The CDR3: CAISESGLPQETQYF. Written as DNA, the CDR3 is TGTGCCATCAGTGAGTCGGGACTCCCCCAAGAGACCCAGTACTTC.

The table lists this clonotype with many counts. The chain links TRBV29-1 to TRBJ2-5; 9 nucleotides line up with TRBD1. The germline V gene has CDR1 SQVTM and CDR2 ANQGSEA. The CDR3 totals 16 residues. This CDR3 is CSRGQGSDGTKETQYF. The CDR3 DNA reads TGCAGTCGAGGACAGGGGAGCGATGGCACTAAGGAGACCCAGTACTTC.

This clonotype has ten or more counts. In nucleotides, the CDR3 is TGCAGTGCTAGAGATTCTGGGCAGGGGCTCGGCTACACCTTC. Amino acids: CSARDSGQGLGYTF. The gene calls are TRBV20-1 and TRBJ1-2; tentatively, D is TRBD1 (6 bases). This CDR3 comprises 14 residues. Trimming took off 0 bases at V and 8 bases at J, with 16 bases between the two ends. Germline CDR1 DFQATT, CDR2 SNEGSKA (reference sequence).

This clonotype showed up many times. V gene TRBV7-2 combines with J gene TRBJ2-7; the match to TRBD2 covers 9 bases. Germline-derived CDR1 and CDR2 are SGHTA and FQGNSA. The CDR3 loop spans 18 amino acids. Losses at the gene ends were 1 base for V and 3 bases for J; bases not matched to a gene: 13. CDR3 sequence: CASSLVVWGGRGNYEQYF. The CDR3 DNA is TGTGCCAGCAGCTTAGTAGTCTGGGGCGGGAGGGGAAACTACGAGCAGTACTTC.

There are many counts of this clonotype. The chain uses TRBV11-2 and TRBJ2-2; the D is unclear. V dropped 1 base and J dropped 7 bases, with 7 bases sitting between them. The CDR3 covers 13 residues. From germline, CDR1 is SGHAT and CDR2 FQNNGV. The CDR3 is CASSLGTLGELFF. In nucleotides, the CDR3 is TGTGCCAGCAGCTTAGGGACCCTCGGGGAGCTGTTTTTT.

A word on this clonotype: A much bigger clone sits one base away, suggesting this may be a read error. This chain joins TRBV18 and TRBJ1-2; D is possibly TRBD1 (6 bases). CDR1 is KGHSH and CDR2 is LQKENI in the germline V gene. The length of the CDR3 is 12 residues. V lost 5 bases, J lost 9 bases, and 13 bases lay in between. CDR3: CASSSRGDSYTF. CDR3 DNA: TGTGCCAGCTCATCAAGGGGGGATAGCTACACCTTC.

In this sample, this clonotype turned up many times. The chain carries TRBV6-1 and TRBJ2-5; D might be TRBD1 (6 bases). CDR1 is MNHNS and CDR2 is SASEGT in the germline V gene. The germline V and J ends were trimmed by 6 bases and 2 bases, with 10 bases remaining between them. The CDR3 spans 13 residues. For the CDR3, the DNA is TGTGCCAGCAGCCGGACAGTGCAAGAGACCCAGTACTTC. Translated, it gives CASSRTVQETQYF.

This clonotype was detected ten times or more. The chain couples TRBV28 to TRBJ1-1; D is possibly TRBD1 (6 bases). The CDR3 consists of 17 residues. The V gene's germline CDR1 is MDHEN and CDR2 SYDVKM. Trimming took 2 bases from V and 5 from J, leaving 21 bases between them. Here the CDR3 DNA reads TGTGCCAGCAGTTTACCCCCCCAAACAGGGCGGGGGACTGAAGCTTTCTTT. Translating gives CASSLPPQTGRGTEAFF.

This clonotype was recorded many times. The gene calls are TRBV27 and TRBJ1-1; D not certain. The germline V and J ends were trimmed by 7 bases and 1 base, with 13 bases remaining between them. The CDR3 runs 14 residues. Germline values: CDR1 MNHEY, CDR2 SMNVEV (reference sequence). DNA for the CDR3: TGTGCCAGCACCCGATCAGGACCGAACACTGAAGCTTTCTTT. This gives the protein CASTRSGPNTEAFF.

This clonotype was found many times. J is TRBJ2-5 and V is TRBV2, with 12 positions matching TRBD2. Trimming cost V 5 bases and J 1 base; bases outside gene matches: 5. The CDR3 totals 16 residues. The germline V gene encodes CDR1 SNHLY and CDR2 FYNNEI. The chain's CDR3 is CASSTGTSGSQETQYF. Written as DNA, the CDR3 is TGTGCCAGCAGTACCGGGACTAGCGGGTCCCAAGAGACCCAGTACTTC.

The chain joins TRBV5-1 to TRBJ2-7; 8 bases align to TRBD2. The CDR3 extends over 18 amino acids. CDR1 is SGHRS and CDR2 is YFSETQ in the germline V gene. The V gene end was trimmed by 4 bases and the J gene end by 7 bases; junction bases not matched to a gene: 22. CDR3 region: CASSPRTSTTRLMGEQYF. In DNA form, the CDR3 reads TGCGCCAGCAGCCCCCGGACTAGCACTACCCGTTTAATGGGGGAGCAGTACTTC.

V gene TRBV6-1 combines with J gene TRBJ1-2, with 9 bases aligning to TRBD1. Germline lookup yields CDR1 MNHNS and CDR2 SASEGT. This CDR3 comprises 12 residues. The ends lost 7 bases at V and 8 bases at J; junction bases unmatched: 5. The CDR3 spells CASTRDRDGYTF. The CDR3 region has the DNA TGTGCCAGCACCAGGGACAGGGACGGCTACACCTTC.

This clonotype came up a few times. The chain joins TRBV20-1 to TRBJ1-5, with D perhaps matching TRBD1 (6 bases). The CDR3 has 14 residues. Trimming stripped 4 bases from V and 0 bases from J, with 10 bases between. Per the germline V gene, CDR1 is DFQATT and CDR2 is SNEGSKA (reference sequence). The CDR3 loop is CSANRDNSNQPQHF. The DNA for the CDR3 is TGCAGTGCTAACCGGGACAATAGCAATCAGCCCCAGCATTTT.

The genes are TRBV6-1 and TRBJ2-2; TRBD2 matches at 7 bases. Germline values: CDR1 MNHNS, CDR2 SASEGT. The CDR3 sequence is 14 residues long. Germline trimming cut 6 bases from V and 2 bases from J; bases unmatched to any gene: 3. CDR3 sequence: CASSRTRNTGELFF. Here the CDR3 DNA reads TGTGCCAGCAGCCGGACTAGAAACACCGGGGAGCTGTTTTTT.

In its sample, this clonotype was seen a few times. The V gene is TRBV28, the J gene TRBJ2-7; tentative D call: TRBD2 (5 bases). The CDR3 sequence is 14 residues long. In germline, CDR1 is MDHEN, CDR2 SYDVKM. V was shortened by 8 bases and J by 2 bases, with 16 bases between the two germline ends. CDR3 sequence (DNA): TGTGCCAGCCGAGGGCCAGACCCTCCCTACGAGCAGTACTTC. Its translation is CASRGPDPPYEQYF.

CDR3 region: CATQRTDSPANRMNTEAFF. The CDR3 nucleotides read TGTGCCACCCAGAGAACAGACTCGCCGGCGAACAGAATGAACACTGAAGCTTTCTTT. The rearrangement links TRBV19 to TRBJ1-1; unclear D gene. Germline V gene lookup returns CDR1 LNHDA and CDR2 SQIVND (reference sequence). V gave up 10 bases and J gave up 0 bases, with 30 bases separating them. The CDR3 runs to 19 residues.